The 18 T cell receptor beta chains below come from one sample, sequenced in a study of T cells in Graves' hyperthyroidism and ophthalmopathy. The CDR3 regions of TCR beta were amplified from RNA transcripts. Researchers ran a first-round RT-PCR on the TCR CDR3 using the HTBI primer set. Each CDR3 protein gets one entry after TCRdb re-called the multiplex PCR reads with MiXCR. The sample holds roughly 100,000 distinct CDR3 sequences; roughly 44% are singletons and the top ten take approximately 27%. The sample was blood. The receptors stem from a man in his forties with Graves' hyperthyroidism.

The V gene is TRBV20-1, the J gene TRBJ2-3; a possible D gene is TRBD2 (6 bases). V was trimmed by 5 bases and J by 11 bases, leaving 20 bases between them. Germline CDR1 DFQATT, CDR2 SNEGSKA (reference sequence). This CDR3 spans 13 amino acids. CDR3 in amino acids: CSAGTLSHNEQYF. CDR3 nucleotides: TGCAGTGCTGGGACTCTATCCCACAATGAGCAGTATTTT.

This clonotype has at least ten counts. The rearrangement uses TRBV20-1 and TRBJ2-7, with D perhaps matching TRBD1 or TRBD2 (6 bases each). The CDR3 runs 15 residues. V was cut by 1 base and J by 0 bases, with 13 bases left in between. Germline assignment: CDR1 DFQATT and CDR2 SNEGSKA (reference sequence). Written as DNA, the CDR3 is TGCAGTGCTAGAGCCTTTGGGGGGCGCTCCTACGAGCAGTACTTC. This encodes CSARAFGGRSYEQYF.

This clonotype was seen repeatedly, ten times or more. The chain has TRBV7-8 and TRBJ2-2, with 8 positions matching TRBD1. This CDR3 is built from 17 residues. CDR1 is SGHVS, CDR2 FQNEAQ, per germline. V lost 0 bases to trimming and J lost 5 bases; unmatched junction nucleotides: 8. The CDR3 is CASSLAYRGRGTGELFF. CDR3 DNA sequence: TGTGCCAGCAGCTTAGCCTACAGGGGGAGAGGAACCGGGGAGCTGTTTTTT.

This clonotype was counted many times. The genes are TRBV6-5 and TRBJ2-5, with a tentative D call TRBD2 (6 bases). Trimming cost V 5 bases and J 5 bases, with 18 bases left between them. Looked up from germline, CDR1 is MNHEY and CDR2 is SVGAGI. This CDR3 has 15 amino acids. The CDR3 bases are TGTGCCAGCAGTCGGGGACTCGGGAGTGGTGAGACCCAGTACTTC. Its translation: CASSRGLGSGETQYF.

The chain couples TRBV5-4 to TRBJ2-4; D unresolved. The CDR3 runs 15 residues. Germline V gene data show CDR1 as SGHNT and CDR2 as YYREEE (reference sequence). Trimming took 4 bases from V and 5 from J, leaving 16 bases between them. CDR3 residues: CASSPDPDGENIQYF. Written as DNA, the CDR3 is TGTGCCAGCAGCCCAGATCCGGACGGAGAAAACATTCAGTACTTC.

In its sample, this clonotype was seen many times. The V call is TRBV24-1, the J call TRBJ2-2, with TRBD1 matching over 9 bases. CDR1 and CDR2 (germline): KGHDR, SFDVKD. This CDR3 has 15 residues. The trim removed 3 bases at V and 8 bases at J, leaving 6 bases unmatched. The CDR3 loop reads CATSDRDRVSGELFF. The CDR3 coding sequence is TGTGCCACCAGTGATCGGGACAGGGTATCGGGGGAGCTGTTTTTT.

In the case of this clonotype: This may arise from a read error, as a much more abundant clone is one base away. This rearrangement joins TRBV5-6 to TRBJ1-3; D gene uncertain. This CDR3 is built from 15 residues. Germline lookup yields CDR1 SGHDT and CDR2 YYEEEE. The CDR3 sequence is CAGSLRGSSGNTIYF. CDR3 in DNA: TGTGCCGGCAGCTTACGGGGATCTTCTGGAAACACCATATATTTT.

This clonotype showed up many times. The V and J genes are TRBV20-1 and TRBJ2-7; TRBD1 matches at 12 bases. J lost 3 bases, V lost 6 bases, and 9 bases had no gene match. This CDR3 spans 15 amino acids. The V gene's germline CDR1 is DFQATT and CDR2 SNEGSKA (reference sequence). In DNA, the CDR3 is TGCAGTGCCGCCCCGGGACAGGGGGCAATCTACGAGCAGTACTTC. Encoded protein: CSAAPGQGAIYEQYF.

This clonotype was picked up many times. The chain uses TRBV9 and TRBJ2-1; perhaps D is TRBD1 or TRBD2 (5 bases each). This CDR3 has 13 amino acids. In germline, CDR1 is SGDLS, CDR2 YYNGEE. V gave up 2 bases and J gave up 12 bases, with 15 bases separating them. CDR3 loop: CASSVQPGTLQFF. In nucleotides, the CDR3 is TGTGCCAGCAGCGTTCAACCCGGGACCCTGCAGTTCTTC.

This clonotype showed up many times. Here the CDR3 reads CSANRDYGYTF. The DNA for the CDR3 is TGCAGTGCTAACAGGGACTATGGCTACACCTTC. J is TRBJ1-2 and V is TRBV20-1; D possibly corresponds to TRBD1 (6 bases). V gave up 4 bases and J gave up 3 bases, with 6 bases separating them. Per the germline V gene, CDR1 is DFQATT and CDR2 is SNEGSKA (reference sequence). The CDR3 is made up of 11 amino acids.

This clonotype appeared a single time. This chain connects TRBV2 to TRBJ1-3; D gene uncertain. V lost 8 bases and J 11 bases, leaving 22 bases between the germline ends. This CDR3 is 14 amino acids long. Germline CDR1 reads SNHLY; CDR2 reads FYNNEI. Written as DNA, the CDR3 is TGTGCCAGCGGGGTAGCCCTCAGCGGGAGGGCCATATATTTT. Translation: CASGVALSGRAIYF.

Worth noting for this clonotype: Since a much larger clone is just one base distant, this may be a read error. This chain links TRBV6-6 with TRBJ2-7; 10 bases align to TRBD1. Germline V gene lookup returns CDR1 MNHNY and CDR2 SVGAGI (reference sequence). The CDR3 sequence is 15 residues long. CDR3 coding DNA: TGTGCCAGCAGTAAGGGACAGGGGTTTAGCTACGAGCGGTACTTC. Its translation is CASSKGQGFSYERYF.

This clonotype came up many times. V and J are TRBV6-2 or TRBV6-3 and TRBJ1-5; D uncertain. Trimming stripped 2 bases from V and 5 bases from J, with 4 bases between. Germline CDR1 reads MNHEY; CDR2 reads SVGEGT. This CDR3 region has 12 residues. The CDR3 sequence: CASSYAHQPQHF. Written as DNA, the CDR3 is TGTGCCAGCAGTTACGCCCATCAGCCCCAGCATTTT.

The rearrangement uses TRBV24-1 and TRBJ1-5, with D possibly TRBD1 on 5 matching bases. The CDR3 is 12 amino acids. Germline CDR1 is KGHDR and CDR2 is SFDVKD. The V and J ends lost 7 bases and 7 bases respectively, with 10 bases between them. Here the CDR3 reads CATRGGGQPQHF. CDR3 sequence (DNA): TGTGCCACCAGGGGGGGAGGGCAGCCCCAGCATTTT.

This clonotype was picked up many times. J is TRBJ2-1 and V is TRBV12-3 or TRBV12-4; unclear D gene. CDR3 length equals 17 residues. Trimming took off 0 bases at V and 0 bases at J, with 12 bases between the two ends. The chain's CDR3 is CASSLARAIDSYNEQFF. In DNA form, the CDR3 reads TGTGCCAGCAGTTTAGCCCGCGCCATCGACTCCTACAATGAGCAGTTCTTC.

This clonotype was found many times. The chain combines TRBV5-6 with TRBJ1-2, with D unclear. This CDR3 is built from 12 residues. The ends were cut back, 2 bases at V and 4 bases at J, with 6 bases in the middle. CDR1 is SGHDT, CDR2 YYEEEE, per germline. DNA for the CDR3: TGTGCCAGCAGCTTCTCCAGCTATGGCTACACCTTC. Amino acids: CASSFSSYGYTF.

This clonotype showed up many times. The V and J genes are TRBV7-3 and TRBJ2-3; D remains ambiguous. Between the trimmed V and J ends, which lost 5 bases and 2 bases, there was a span of 14 bases. Germline V gives CDR1 SGHTA, CDR2 FQGTGA. The CDR3 is 15 amino acids. The CDR3 here is CASSQTGSYTDTQYF. The CDR3 DNA sequence: TGTGCCAGCAGCCAGACTGGGTCCTACACAGATACGCAGTATTTT.

This clonotype was counted a few times. V usage is TRBV4-1 and J usage is TRBJ1-5; 8 bases fit TRBD1. V shed 4 bases, J shed 6 bases, and the junction held 11 bases outside the gene matches. CDR1 is MGHRA, CDR2 YSYEKL, per germline. The CDR3 totals 16 residues. The CDR3 bases are TGCGCCAGCAGCCTCGACAGGGGAGTAGGCAGTCAGCCCCAGCATTTT. Encoded protein: CASSLDRGVGSQPQHF.